The T cell receptor beta chain described here comes from a study of T and B cells in COVID-19 patients. Whole-study context: The recovered cohort's median age was around 31 years, versus around 70 years in active infection. Overall study findings and caveats: Patients with COVID-19 reportedly showed strongly skewed T cell receptor beta variable and joining gene usage. The recovered cohort had 2,000 to 3,000 exclusive TCR clusters, including some 33 low generation probability clusters. Active COVID-19 showed highly clonal TRB repertoires; recovery showed diversity and richness above healthy donors.

Regarding this clonotype: Its antigen is not identified.

BIOMED2 TRB-A/B primer pools were used in multiplex TRB PCR. TCRdb analysed the multiplex PCR reads with MiXCR anew, one entry per CDR3 protein. The data show approximately 26,000 distinct CDR3 sequences, about 31% seen once. Germline CDR1 and CDR2: MNHEY and SVGAGI. V lost 7 bases and J 2 bases, leaving 21 bases between the germline ends. CDR3 length equals 16 residues. Each TRB amplification used roughly 220-550 ng of genomic DNA from blood. Sequenced sample: blood. This rearrangement joins TRBV6-5 to TRBJ2-7; D may be TRBD1 (6 bases). This sequence originates from a human donor who had recovered from COVID-19. Here the CDR3 reads CASINVPPGTTYEQYF. CDR3 coding DNA: TGTGCCAGCATCAACGTTCCCCCCGGGACAACCTACGAGCAGTACTTC.